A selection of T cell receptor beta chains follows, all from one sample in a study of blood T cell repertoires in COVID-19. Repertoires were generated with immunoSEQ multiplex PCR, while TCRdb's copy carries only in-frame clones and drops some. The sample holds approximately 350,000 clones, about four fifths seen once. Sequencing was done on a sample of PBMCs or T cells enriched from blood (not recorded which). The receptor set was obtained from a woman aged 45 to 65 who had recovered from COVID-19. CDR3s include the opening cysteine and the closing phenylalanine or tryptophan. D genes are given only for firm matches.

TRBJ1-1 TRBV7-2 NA CASSPFARNTEAFF
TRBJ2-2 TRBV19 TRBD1 CASSSYWDRVSPGELFF
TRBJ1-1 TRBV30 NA CASGTLNTEAFF
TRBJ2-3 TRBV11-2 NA CASSWRPPADTQYF
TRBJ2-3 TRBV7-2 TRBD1 CAGDPGQHTDTQYF
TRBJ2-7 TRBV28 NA CASSSGNGYEQYF
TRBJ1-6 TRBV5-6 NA CASSLGGRSPLHF
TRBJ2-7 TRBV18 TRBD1 CASSPGTGDYEQYF
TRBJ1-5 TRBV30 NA CAWSPPVGGSNQPQHF
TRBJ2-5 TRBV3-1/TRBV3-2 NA CASRFFGGQETQYF
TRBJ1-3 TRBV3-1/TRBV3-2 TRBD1 CASSLGGTELSGNTIYF
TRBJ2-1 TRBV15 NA CATSRDPGGLNEQFF
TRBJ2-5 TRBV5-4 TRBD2 CASSLGGTSGKETQYF
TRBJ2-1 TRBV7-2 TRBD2 CASSIGASGSDEQFF
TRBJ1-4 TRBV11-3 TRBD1 CASSTSGGFEKLFF
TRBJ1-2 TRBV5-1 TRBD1 CASSFDRQGGGYTF
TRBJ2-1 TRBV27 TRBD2 CASGAGGGVLNEQFF
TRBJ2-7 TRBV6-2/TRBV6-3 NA CASSLRDYEQYF
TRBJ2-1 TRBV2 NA CASSGGRNNEQFF
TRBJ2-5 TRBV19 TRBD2 CASSRAGGVETQYF
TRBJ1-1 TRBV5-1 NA CASSSPGQNTEAFF
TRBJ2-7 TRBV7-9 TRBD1 CASSPRDRGQGVIPHF
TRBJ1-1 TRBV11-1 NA CASSLRVNTEAFF
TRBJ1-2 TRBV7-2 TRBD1 CASSSGTAGYGYTF
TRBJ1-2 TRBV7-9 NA CATLTGFPGYTF
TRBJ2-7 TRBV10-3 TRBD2 CAISEAAGGTYEQYF